The T cell receptor beta chain under discussion was sequenced for a study of cytomegalovirus exposure and HLA in healthy donors. Details on this clone: Antigen: not known.

V was pared by 10 bases and J by 7 bases, with 7 bases of the junction left unmatched. Germline CDR1 is SGHTA and CDR2 is FQGNSA. The CDR3 has 14 amino acids. These donors, healthy bone marrow donors, were studied. Use of 60 Vbeta and 13 Jbeta primers characterized the PCR. Here immunoSEQ multiplex PCR was the method, and the copy in TCRdb shows in-frame clones only, minus some. Of around 97,000 clones listed, around 9.6% are singletons. Broader study findings: A list of more than 150 TCR beta chains associated with cytomegalovirus was given.

This chain connects TRBV7-2 to TRBJ2-1, with 13 nucleotides matching TRBD2. The sequenced material came from PBMCs. The receptor's source is a man aged 50 to 59 in good health and CMV-seropositive. The CDR3 DNA reads as TGTGCCATTGTGGGACTAGCGGGAAGGAATGAGCAGTTCTTC. Protein: CAIVGLAGRNEQFF. Complete variable domain (other parts from reference TRBV7-2 and TRBJ2-1): GAGVSQSPSNKVTEKGKDVELRCDPISGHTALYWYRQSLGQGLEFLIYFQGNSAPDKSGLPSDRFSAERTGGSVSTLTIQRTQQEDSAVYLCAIVGLAGRNEQFFGPGTRLTVL.